Listed below are T cell receptor beta chains from one sample, sequenced in a study of blood T cell repertoires in COVID-19. TCRdb's copy holds only in-frame clones and misses some; the assay was immunoSEQ multiplex PCR. The sample records 95,000 to 110,000 clones, about 85% being singletons. The specimen sequenced was peripheral blood. The receptors were sampled from a man between 50 and 59 years old in a cohort sampled during active COVID-19. Each CDR3 is given without its conserved first and last residue. The order of the fields is V gene, clone size, CDR3 protein. Clone size is stated in some rows and not others, as once, few, many or a class when expanded.

v_call: TRBV28
clone_size: -
cdr3_aa: ASTFPSPRRQPQH

v_call: TRBV19
clone_size: -
cdr3_aa: ATNGRLGLDTQY

v_call: TRBV5-4
clone_size: -
cdr3_aa: ASSLWGNNQPQH

v_call: TRBV5-1
clone_size: once
cdr3_aa: ASSRGQPSGANVLT

v_call: TRBV5-1
clone_size: -
cdr3_aa: ASSLGAGTGELF

v_call: TRBV5-1
clone_size: -
cdr3_aa: ASSLRTGLAGNEQF

v_call: TRBV11-1
clone_size: -
cdr3_aa: ASSLRRFSDTQY

v_call: TRBV29-1
clone_size: once
cdr3_aa: SVEEGTSGGYNEQF

v_call: TRBV7-2
clone_size: -
cdr3_aa: ASSPGRASTEAF

v_call: TRBV6-5
clone_size: -
cdr3_aa: ASRRSSGNTIY

v_call: TRBV5-1
clone_size: -
cdr3_aa: ASSFGRGRDYGYT

v_call: TRBV5-1
clone_size: once
cdr3_aa: ASRRTDDSGNTIY

v_call: TRBV9
clone_size: once
cdr3_aa: ASSQQIMNTEAF

v_call: TRBV24-1
clone_size: -
cdr3_aa: ATRGGTGGITGELF

v_call: TRBV11-2
clone_size: -
cdr3_aa: ASSFNSLMNTEAF

v_call: TRBV4-1
clone_size: -
cdr3_aa: ASSQAYRGGVYNEQF

v_call: TRBV7-2
clone_size: -
cdr3_aa: ASSIRDRAHEQY

v_call: TRBV28
clone_size: -
cdr3_aa: ASLNYGYT

v_call: TRBV5-8
clone_size: -
cdr3_aa: ASSLETSRGFSPLH

v_call: TRBV7-8
clone_size: -
cdr3_aa: ASSLGLATYEQY

v_call: TRBV2
clone_size: -
cdr3_aa: ASKGSSSYNSPLH

v_call: TRBV6-5
clone_size: -
cdr3_aa: ASRGSGAGGEQY

v_call: TRBV5-1
clone_size: once
cdr3_aa: ASSLTDMNTEAF

v_call: TRBV12-3/TRBV12-4
clone_size: -
cdr3_aa: ASIRQGNTEAF

v_call: TRBV28
clone_size: once
cdr3_aa: ASRPPLRENEQF

v_call: TRBV2
clone_size: -
cdr3_aa: ASSPGVGSSNEKLF

v_call: TRBV6-2/TRBV6-3
clone_size: -
cdr3_aa: ASSYALSQPQH

v_call: TRBV3-1/TRBV3-2
clone_size: -
cdr3_aa: ASSQIQKGGSNEQF

v_call: TRBV7-2
clone_size: once
cdr3_aa: ASSLGGGGFGKLF

v_call: TRBV5-8
clone_size: -
cdr3_aa: ASTRGTSTGELF

v_call: TRBV7-7
clone_size: -
cdr3_aa: ASSPFRGGTQETQY

v_call: TRBV2
clone_size: -
cdr3_aa: ASSYRGSTGELF

v_call: TRBV4-1
clone_size: -
cdr3_aa: ASSQGTGSGNQPQH

v_call: TRBV7-9
clone_size: -
cdr3_aa: ASSWGGAGSQPQH

v_call: TRBV24-1
clone_size: -
cdr3_aa: ATSDGAGTGVYNEQF

v_call: TRBV25-1
clone_size: -
cdr3_aa: ASRRAGGESDTQY